This TCR beta chain was found in a study of Ad26.COV2.S vaccination and SARS-CoV-2 variants. Profiling relied on immunoSEQ multiplex PCR, and the TCRdb table lists in-frame clones only, not all of them. The table lists roughly 700,000 clones, more than 80% of them singletons. V dropped 5 bases and J dropped 6 bases, with 5 bases sitting between them. This CDR3 region has 11 residues. The V gene's germline CDR1 is SGHRS and CDR2 YFSETQ. Treatment denoted: 15 to 20 received Ad26.COV2.S at low or high dose, single or two shots; 5 received placebo; per-sample allocation not given. Following the first vaccine or placebo injection, samples were taken on day 63. The study used a vaccine consisting of an Ad26 vector that expressed Wuhan-strain SARS-CoV-2 spike.

The chain couples TRBV5-1 to TRBJ2-2; D is ambiguous. This receptor was taken from a person between 18 and 59 years old who received the Ad26.COV2.S COVID-19 vaccine or a placebo. The sequenced sample was peripheral blood, obtained in a trial of Ad26.COV2.S vaccine versus placebo. CDR3 DNA sequence: TGCGCCAGCAGAGAGGCCGGGGAGCTGTTTTTT. Translation: CASREAGELFF.